This passage covers 9 T cell receptor beta chains from one sample sequenced in a study of blood T cells in healthy people across ages. For the second PCR, which ran for roughly 6 to 12 cycles, a sample-barcoded 5' primer and a J-beta primer mix were used. In TCRdb, the 5' RACE reads were re-called with MiXCR into one record per CDR3 protein. The data hold roughly 800,000 distinct CDR3 sequences, with 55% to 75% observed a single time. The sample taken for sequencing was blood. These receptors were collected from a man aged 25 to 45 in good health.

This chain links TRBV15 with TRBJ1-2, with D possibly TRBD1 on 5 matching bases. The length of the CDR3 is 13 residues. Germline V gene sequence: CDR1 LNHNV, CDR2 YYDKDF (reference sequence). Trimming pared 5 bases from V and 4 bases from J, leaving 11 bases between. The CDR3 here is CATSGGESYGYTF. DNA for the CDR3: TGTGCCACCAGCGGAGGGGAATCCTATGGCTACACCTTC.

V and J are TRBV7-2 and TRBJ2-5; D is ambiguous. The CDR3 runs to 14 residues. Germline values: CDR1 SGHTA, CDR2 FQGNSA. The V gene lost 1 base and the J gene lost 11 bases, with 17 bases spanning the gap. The CDR3 region has the DNA TGTGCCAGCAGCTTAGAAGGGCGCTCCGGTGAGCAGTACTTC. Translation: CASSLEGRSGEQYF.

The chain is built from TRBV7-2 and TRBJ2-7, with no clear D. The CDR3 consists of 14 residues. Germline V lookup: CDR1 SGHTA, CDR2 FQGNSA. V shed 1 base and J shed 0 bases, with 7 bases lying between them. The CDR3 nucleotides are TGTGCCAGCAGCTTAGACCGATACTCCTACGAGCAGTACTTC. Translation gives CASSLDRYSYEQYF. The variable domain in full, with the rest retrieved from reference TRBV7-2 and TRBJ2-7, is GAGVSQSPSNKVTEKGKDVELRCDPISGHTALYWYRQSLGQGLEFLIYFQGNSAPDKSGLPSDRFSAERTGGSVSTLTIQRTQQEDSAVYLCASSLDRYSYEQYFGPGTRLTVT.

This clonotype was recorded a few times. The CDR3 nucleotides read TGCGCCAGCAGCCAATTACCTAGCGGGACCGACGAGCAGTACTTC. Encoded protein: CASSQLPSGTDEQYF. The chain couples TRBV4-3 to TRBJ2-7; 9 nucleotides line up with TRBD2. J lost 5 bases, V lost 2 bases, and 7 bases had no gene match. This CDR3 spans 15 amino acids. The V gene's germline CDR1 is LGHNA and CDR2 YSLEER.

On this clonotype itself: One end of the junction is discordant with germline, which a read error may explain. Here the CDR3 DNA reads TGTGCCAGCAGCTTTAGCCCCCCCCCCTCCTCCGAGCAGTACTTC. Its translation: CASSFSPPPSSEQYF. This chain links TRBV7-2 with TRBJ2-7; D is ambiguous. The CDR3 has 15 residues. CDR1 is SGHTA and CDR2 is FQGNSA in the germline V gene.

The chain combines TRBV20-1 with TRBJ2-1; no definite D call. Per germline, CDR1 DFQATT and CDR2 SNEGSKA (reference sequence). The V and J ends lost 2 bases and 9 bases respectively, with 5 bases between them. CDR3 length: 10 residues. CDR3 loop: CSARMVEQFF. The CDR3 region has the DNA TGCAGTGCTAGAATGGTTGAGCAGTTCTTC.

V gene TRBV28 combines with J gene TRBJ2-5; D is uncertain. There are 12 residues in the CDR3. V was pared by 7 bases and J by 2 bases, with 8 bases between. Looked up from germline, CDR1 is MDHEN and CDR2 is SYDVKM. Here the CDR3 reads CASNRAQETQYF. The CDR3 DNA is TGTGCCAGCAATCGGGCACAAGAGACCCAGTACTTC.

The chain carries TRBV20-1 and TRBJ2-3; no definite D call. The V end lost 1 base, the J end lost 2 bases, and 10 bases lay between the germline ends. This CDR3 comprises 14 residues. Germline CDR1 and CDR2: DFQATT and SNEGSKA (reference sequence). The CDR3 DNA sequence: TGCAGTGCTAGAGTAAGATTAAACACAGATACGCAGTATTTT. Amino acid sequence: CSARVRLNTDTQYF.

The V call is TRBV4-3, the J call TRBJ2-5, with 9 positions matching TRBD1. Germline V CDR1 and CDR2: LGHNA, YSLEER. This CDR3 has 15 residues. With V trimmed by 4 bases and J by 4 bases, 7 bases remained unmatched. The CDR3 region has the DNA TGCGCCAGCAGCCCTGGGGGGACAGGGCTAGAGACCCAGTACTTC. Its translation is CASSPGGTGLETQYF.